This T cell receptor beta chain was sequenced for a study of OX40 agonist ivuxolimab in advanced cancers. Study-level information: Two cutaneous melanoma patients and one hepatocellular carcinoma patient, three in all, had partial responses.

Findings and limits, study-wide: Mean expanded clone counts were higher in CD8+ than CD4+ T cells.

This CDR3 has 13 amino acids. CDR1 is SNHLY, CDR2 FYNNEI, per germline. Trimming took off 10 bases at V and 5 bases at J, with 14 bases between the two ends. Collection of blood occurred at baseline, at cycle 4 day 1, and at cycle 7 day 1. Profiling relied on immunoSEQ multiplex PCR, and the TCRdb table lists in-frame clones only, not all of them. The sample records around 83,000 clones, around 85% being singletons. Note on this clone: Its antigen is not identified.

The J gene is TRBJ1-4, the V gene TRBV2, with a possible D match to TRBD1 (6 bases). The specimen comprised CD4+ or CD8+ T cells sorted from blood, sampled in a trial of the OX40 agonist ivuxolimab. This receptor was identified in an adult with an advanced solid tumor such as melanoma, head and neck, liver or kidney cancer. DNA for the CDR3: TGTGCCACAGGGGCGGACAGCAATGAAAAACTGTTTTTT. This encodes CATGADSNEKLFF. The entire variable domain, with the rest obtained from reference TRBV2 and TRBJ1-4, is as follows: EPEVTQTPSHQVTQMGQEVILRCVPISNHLYFYWYRQILGQKVEFLVSFYNNEISEKSEIFDDQFSVERPDGSNFTLKIRSTKLEDSAMYFCATGADSNEKLFFGSGTQLSVL.